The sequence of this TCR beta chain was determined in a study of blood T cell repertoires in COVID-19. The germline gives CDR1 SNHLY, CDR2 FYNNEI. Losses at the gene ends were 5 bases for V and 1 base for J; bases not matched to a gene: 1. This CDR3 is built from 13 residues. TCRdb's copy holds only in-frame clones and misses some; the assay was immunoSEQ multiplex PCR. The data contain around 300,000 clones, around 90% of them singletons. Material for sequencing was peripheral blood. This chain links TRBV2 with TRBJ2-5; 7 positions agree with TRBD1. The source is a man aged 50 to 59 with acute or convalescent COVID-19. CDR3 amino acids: CASSRDSQETQYF. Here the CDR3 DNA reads TGTGCCAGCAGTCGGGACAGCCAAGAGACCCAGTACTTC.